This T cell receptor (beta chain) was sequenced for a study of shared clonotypes between healthy human individuals. Study at large: CD8 memory received one plate per donor, CD8 naive two, CD4 memory three and CD4 naive three.

The study separated CD4+ cells into CD45RA+ naive and CD45RA-negative memory subsets. Study results and caveats: With four donors compared, around 5% of naive CD4 clonotypes were shared. The sole specimen, blood, was sampled, and tissue repertoires likely differ.

A word on this clone: Its antigen remains unidentified.

Deletions cut 7 bases from V and 0 bases from J, with 11 bases between. Germline CDR1 reads MNHEY; CDR2 reads SVGAGI. This CDR3 region has 14 residues. Measured with immunoSEQ multiplex PCR; TCRdb has only the in-frame clones, and not every one. The repertoire has a few million clones, approximately 93% of them found once; the top ten carry 0.39%. Sequencing used naive CD4+ T cells from PBMCs. The subset: CD45RA+ positively selected. The origin of this receptor is a man aged 18 to 29 in good health. Some clones in this sample may be carry-over from other donors' samples. This chain joins TRBV6-5 and TRBJ2-3; a possible D gene is TRBD1 (6 bases). The CDR3: CASTPGVSTDTQYF. CDR3 bases: TGTGCCAGCACGCCAGGGGTTAGCACAGATACGCAGTATTTT.